This T cell receptor (beta chain) stems from a study of blood T cell repertoires in COVID-19. Study-level information: Whether acute or convalescent, the COVID-19 samples came from the United States, Italy and Spain.

Trimming removed 3 bases at V and 4 bases at J, with 9 bases between. The germline V gene has CDR1 LNHDA and CDR2 SQIVND (reference sequence). CDR3 length equals 13 residues. Here immunoSEQ multiplex PCR was the method, and the copy in TCRdb shows in-frame clones only, minus some. This sample has roughly 250,000 clones, with just under 85% found just once. The receptor was isolated from a woman aged 60-70 years with active or convalescent COVID-19. The rearrangement links TRBV19 to TRBJ2-5, with D perhaps matching TRBD1 (5 bases). Input material: peripheral blood. This CDR3 reads CASSIRGRETQYF. In DNA form, the CDR3 reads TGTGCCAGTAGTATTAGGGGCAGAGAGACCCAGTACTTC.